The clone carrying this T cell receptor (beta chain) was counted only a few times. The antigen is undetermined. The CDR3 runs to 14 residues. Germline CDR1 and CDR2: MDHEN and SYDVKM. V lost 9 bases, J lost 2 bases, and 14 bases lay in between. Time point: persistent/refractory GD, antithyroid drugs over 5 years with positive TRAb. Generation of the TCR library employed RNA extracted from PBMCs. Patients came through an endocrinology department, and that department was in Xi'an, China. This sample stems from a study of regulatory T cells in long-lasting Graves disease. Study outcomes and limitations: Accuracy might have suffered from few samples. Persistent disease preferred TRBV28, TRBJ1-2 and TRBJ2-5.

Libraries of TCR beta came from iRepertoire HTBI primers plus Arm-PCR of CDR3 regions. TCRdb fed the multiplex PCR reads into MiXCR, producing one record per CDR3 protein. The table shows approximately 500,000 distinct CDR3 sequences, with 20% to 25% occurring only once. The V gene is TRBV28, the J gene TRBJ2-4; D is perhaps TRBD1 (5 bases). The sequencing used peripheral blood mononuclear cells (PBMCs), collected when the disease was refractory, from a patient treated with antithyroid drugs. This sequence originates from a female donor with Graves disease. This chain's CDR3 is CASGAAGTKNIQYF. The CDR3, as DNA: TGTGCCAGTGGGGCCGCCGGTACCAAAAACATTCAGTACTTC. Variable domain in full (rest from reference TRBV28 and TRBJ2-4): DVKVTQSSRYLVKRTGEKVFLECVQDMDHENMFWYRQDPGLGLRLIYFSYDVKMKEKGDIPEGYSVSREKKERFSLILESASTNQTSMYLCASGAAGTKNIQYFGAGTRLSVL.